This T cell receptor beta chain was sequenced for a study of blood T cell repertoires in COVID-19 (dated by TCRdb to 2019 to 2021). Regarding the complete study: Samples from collaborators originated in the United States, Italy and Spain and spanned both the acute and convalescent phases of COVID-19. Samples were obtained from the ongoing ImmuneRACE study (first 160 participants) and from 1,254 subjects provided by 6 global collaborators. The dataset comprised deeply sampled blood TCRbeta repertoires from subjects exposed to, actively infected with, or recovered from COVID-19. The sample metadata nearly always contained a de-identified subject ID, COVID-19 status, age in years and sex. Where available, HLA class I and class II types were taken from metadata supplied by the sample provider and were not determined by assay-based typing. The repertoires were made available in a free public database intended to serve as a resource for research on the immune response to SARS-CoV-2. The prospective study material was composed of cDNA or gDNA derived from T cells, B-cell-depleted T cells, or PBMCs. Here is what the overall study found, with its caveats: Clinical and demographic metadata were provided uncurated, with the amount varying by source and participant.

At one collaborating source in Seattle, patients were enrolled during active infection and were followed longitudinally through the course of disease. The collaborating institutions used their own protocols to collect whole blood in K2EDTA tubes. For TCRbeta analysis, collaborators shipped samples as frozen whole blood, isolated PBMCs, or DNA extracted from either of those sample types. TCRbeta CDR3 regions were amplified from genomic DNA using the immunoSEQ Assay, a bias-controlled multiplex PCR. The authors processed their data as follows. The number of nucleated cells in each sample was estimated from the amplification of reference gene primers within the assay. To quantify the absolute abundance of each unique TCRbeta CDR3 rearrangement, sequence reads were collapsed and filtered. For each sample, productive Simpson clonality was calculated by taking the square root of Simpson's diversity index across productive rearrangements. The table comes from immuneACCESS by way of TCRdb, which keeps in-frame sequences with V and J called. Part of the clones is missing from these tables; in studies checked, under half for an unresolved V gene and the rest for unknown reasons. For V, J and clone size, that table is used; D and trimming come from the DNA. The sample table shows about 190,000 clones, and approximately 86% are seen once. The ten largest clones take up approximately 7% of the sample.

The CDR3 numbers 13 residues from cysteine through phenylalanine. Kept here is only the CDR3 DNA, which spans 39 bases and is read in frame from base 1. The germline V gene yields KGHSH for CDR1 and LQKENI for CDR2. The trim is 2 bases for V and 2 bases for J, with a gap of 6 bases between the germline ends. A word on this clone: The target of this receptor is not known. Base qualities were left out, and no much larger clone turns up one base away.

Sequenced: peripheral blood. The rearrangement combines TRBV18 with TRBJ1-1, with the D gene call left open. The TCR sequence derives from an elderly man with COVID-19, enrolled during active disease. The DNA reads as follows: TGTGCCAGCTCACCAGGGCCAAACACTGAAGCTTTCTTT. This codes for CASSPGPNTEAFF.